What follows are 11 T cell receptor beta chains derived from one specimen sequenced in a study of blood T cells in healthy people across ages. Primed by a sample-barcoded 5' primer and a J-beta primer mix, a second PCR proceeded for about 7 to 12 cycles. TCRdb analysed the 5' RACE reads with MiXCR anew, one entry per CDR3 protein. Altogether about 1.1 million distinct CDR3 sequences are present, 35% to 45% being singletons, with the ten largest covering about 12%. Sequencing input: blood. These receptors were taken from a man aged 18 to 30 in good health.

This clonotype appeared a few times. The rearrangement links TRBV6-2 or TRBV6-3 to TRBJ2-3; 11 nucleotides line up with TRBD2. The V gene end was trimmed by 4 bases and the J gene end by 4 bases; junction bases not matched to a gene: 4. CDR1 is MNHEY, CDR2 SVGEGT, per germline. CDR3 size: 15 residues. The CDR3 region has the DNA TGTGCCAGCAGTTTACTAGCGGGGGCTTCAGATACGCAGTATTTT. Its translation: CASSLLAGASDTQYF.

This chain uses TRBV7-8 with TRBJ1-1, with D unresolved. The CDR3 runs to 14 residues. V was trimmed by 3 bases and J by 7 bases, leaving 15 bases between them. CDR1 is SGHVS, CDR2 FQNEAQ, per germline. This CDR3 reads CASSLLVTPYEAFF. The CDR3 DNA is TGTGCCAGCAGCTTGTTGGTTACGCCATATGAAGCTTTCTTT.

The chain employs TRBV7-8 and TRBJ1-5; TRBD1 might be the D (6 bases). Trimming left V 8 bases short and J 2 bases short, with 10 bases between. Germline lookup yields CDR1 SGHVS and CDR2 FQNEAQ. The CDR3 is 13 residues long. The CDR3 loop reads CASGSGGNQPQHF. CDR3 bases: TGTGCCAGCGGCTCAGGGGGCAATCAGCCCCAGCATTTT.

The chain links TRBV15 to TRBJ2-5; TRBD2 is a possible D gene (6 bases). The CDR3 is made up of 13 amino acids. Germline CDR1 is LNHNV and CDR2 is YYDKDF (reference sequence). Trimming shortened V by 5 bases and J by 5 bases, and 12 bases separated the two germline ends. CDR3 sequence (DNA): TGTGCCACCAGCCTACACGGAGGGGAGACCCAGTACTTC. Its translation is CATSLHGGETQYF.

This clonotype was seen only a few times. V and J are TRBV5-1 and TRBJ1-5, with D unclear. The V gene's germline CDR1 is SGHRS and CDR2 YFSETQ. This CDR3 spans 13 amino acids. The V end was cut by 0 bases, the J end by 8 bases, with 9 bases between. Written as DNA, the CDR3 is TGCGCCAGCAGCTTGGAGGGTTCCGAGCCCCAGCATTTT. Protein product: CASSLEGSEPQHF.

This clonotype was recorded many times. The V gene is TRBV10-3, the J gene TRBJ2-3, with 11 bases aligning to TRBD2. With V trimmed by 11 bases and J by 1 base, 2 bases remained unmatched. This CDR3 region has 13 residues. The germline V gene has CDR1 ENHRY and CDR2 SYGVKD. CDR3 loop: CASTSGGTDTQYF. DNA of the CDR3: TGTGCCTCGACTAGCGGGGGCACAGATACGCAGTATTTT.

J is TRBJ2-1 and V is TRBV4-1; 8 bases align to TRBD1. Germline V gene sequence: CDR1 MGHRA, CDR2 YSYEKL. Trimming at V came to 0 bases and at J to 3 bases, leaving 7 bases not matched to a gene. The CDR3 runs 17 residues. CDR3 sequence reads: CASSQDRTGQGYNEQFF. CDR3 nucleotide sequence: TGCGCCAGCAGCCAAGATCGGACAGGGCAAGGCTACAATGAGCAGTTCTTC.

The chain is built from TRBV5-5 and TRBJ1-2; possible D gene TRBD1, 5 bases. Germline V gene data show CDR1 as SGHKS and CDR2 as YYEKEE (reference sequence). The CDR3 runs to 14 residues. With 3 bases removed from V and 4 bases from J, the gap between germline ends came to 13 bases. This CDR3 reads CASSSSRGSYGYTF. The CDR3 bases are TGTGCCAGCAGCTCGTCTAGGGGCTCCTATGGCTACACCTTC.

The J gene is TRBJ1-4, the V gene TRBV7-8; the D is unclear. V shed 3 bases and J shed 8 bases, with 7 bases lying between them. This CDR3 comprises 12 residues. CDR1 is SGHVS and CDR2 is FQNEAQ in the germline V gene. The CDR3 is CASSFGEEKLFF. The CDR3 nucleotides read TGTGCCAGCAGCTTCGGGGAGGAAAAACTGTTTTTT.

The V gene is TRBV7-8, the J gene TRBJ1-5; possibly TRBD1 for D (6 bases). Germline assignment: CDR1 SGHVS and CDR2 FQNEAQ. Trimming took off 1 base at V and 0 bases at J, with 10 bases between the two ends. The CDR3 runs to 16 residues. The CDR3 here is CASSLVGTNSNQPQHF. The CDR3 DNA sequence: TGTGCCAGCAGCTTAGTTGGGACAAATAGCAATCAGCCCCAGCATTTT.

At least ten counts were recorded for this clonotype. The chain links TRBV4-3 to TRBJ1-2; D call uncertain. Trimming removed 1 base from V and 4 bases from J, with 10 bases in between. From germline, CDR1 is LGHNA and CDR2 YSLEER. The CDR3 has 14 amino acids. CDR3 amino acids: CASSQGGVAYGYTF. The CDR3 DNA sequence: TGCGCCAGCAGCCAAGGCGGGGTTGCCTATGGCTACACCTTC.